This T cell receptor (beta chain) was obtained from a study of neoadjuvant nivolumab and ipilimumab in lung cancer. Overall study findings and caveats: Higher pretherapy blood TCR richness went with higher resected-tumor richness.

About this clone itself: Its cognate antigen is unknown.

Profiling relied on immunoSEQ multiplex PCR, and the TCRdb table lists in-frame clones only, not all of them. The table includes 5,500 to 9,000 clones, approximately 88% detected once. The input for sequencing was tumor tissue, taken after neoadjuvant nivolumab, alone or with ipilimumab, at or shortly before surgery. This TCR derives from an adult with non-small cell lung cancer.

The DNA of the CDR3 is TGTGCCAGCAGTTTACTGGACAGGGGGTTTTCCGAGCAGTACTTC. Translating gives CASSLLDRGFSEQYF. The J gene is TRBJ2-7, the V gene TRBV28, with 10 bases that match TRBD1. This CDR3 spans 15 amino acids. Germline V CDR1 and CDR2: MDHEN, SYDVKM. V dropped 2 bases and J dropped 6; count of bases not matched to a gene: 7.